This TCR beta chain was recovered during a study of T cell clones after liver transplantation. Findings of the study overall: A larger donor-reactive than third-party decline suggested partial antigen-specific deletion.

Note on this clone: Its antigen is currently unknown.

Clones were sequenced by immunoSEQ multiplex PCR, and TCRdb holds only the in-frame ones, with some missing. The data contain under 55,000 clones, roughly 84% of them singletons. The CDR3 totals 13 residues. Germline V gene sequence: CDR1 MDHEN, CDR2 SYDVKM. The V end lost 3 bases, the J end lost 1 base, and 7 bases lay between the germline ends. This rearrangement joins TRBV28 to TRBJ2-7; D assignment may be TRBD1 or TRBD2 (5 bases each). The sequence derives from a human patient who received a liver transplant. Some T cells may possibly be graft donor cells. The sequences come from CD4+ T cells from blood, collected 24 months after liver transplant. The CDR3 bases are TGTGCCAGCAGTTTCGGGGCATCCTACGAGCAGTACTTC. Protein sequence: CASSFGASYEQYF.